This T cell receptor (beta chain) was profiled in a study of blood T cells in healthy people across ages. The extraction recovered at least 5 micrograms of total RNA per sample. Findings and limits, study-wide: Age advanced and TCR beta diversity per million T cells fell, roughly linearly.

Sample-barcoded 5' priming and a J-beta primer mix drove a second PCR of 7 to 11 cycles. TCRdb re-analysed the 5' RACE reads in MiXCR, keeping a single row per CDR3 protein. The repertoire holds roughly 1.5 million distinct CDR3 sequences, with less than 45% as singletons. Comment on this clonotype: The antigen remains unidentified.

This sequence originates from a woman younger than 35 in good health. The source material was blood.

This chain's CDR3 is CASSLRPLSYEQYF. The CDR3 DNA sequence: TGTGCCAGCAGTTTAAGACCGTTATCCTACGAGCAGTACTTC. This sequence joins TRBV27 and TRBJ2-7, with unresolved D. The V end lost 2 bases, the J end lost 1 base, and 9 bases lay between the germline ends. The germline CDR1 and CDR2 sequences are MNHEY and SMNVEV (reference sequence). The CDR3 contains 14 residues.